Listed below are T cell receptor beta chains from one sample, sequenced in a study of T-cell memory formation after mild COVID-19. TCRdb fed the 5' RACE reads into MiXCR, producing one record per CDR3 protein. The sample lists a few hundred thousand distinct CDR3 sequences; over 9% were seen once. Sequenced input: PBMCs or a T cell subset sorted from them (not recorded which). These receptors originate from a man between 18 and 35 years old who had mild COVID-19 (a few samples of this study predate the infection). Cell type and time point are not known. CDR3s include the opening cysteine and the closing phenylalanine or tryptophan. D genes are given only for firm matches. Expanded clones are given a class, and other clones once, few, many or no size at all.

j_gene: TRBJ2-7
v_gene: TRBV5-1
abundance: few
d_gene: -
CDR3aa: CASSFEITYEQYF
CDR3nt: TGCGCCAGCAGCTTCGAGATTACCTACGAGCAGTACTTC

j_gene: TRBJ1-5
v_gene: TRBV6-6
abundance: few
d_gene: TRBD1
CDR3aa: CASSYSGQGIQPQHF
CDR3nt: TGTGCCAGCAGTTACTCTGGACAGGGAATTCAGCCCCAGCATTTT

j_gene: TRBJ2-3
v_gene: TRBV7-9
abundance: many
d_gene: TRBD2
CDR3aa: CASSWEGSTDTQYF
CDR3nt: TGTGCCAGCAGCTGGGAGGGAAGCACAGATACGCAGTATTTT

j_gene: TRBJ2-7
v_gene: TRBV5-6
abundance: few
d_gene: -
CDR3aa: CASSSSRNYEQYF
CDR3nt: TGTGCCAGCAGCTCCTCACGAAACTACGAGCAGTACTTC

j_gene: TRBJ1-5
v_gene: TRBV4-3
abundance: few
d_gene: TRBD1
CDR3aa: CASSQNPGQGQPQHF
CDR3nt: TGCGCCAGCAGCCAGAATCCGGGACAGGGCCAGCCCCAGCATTTT

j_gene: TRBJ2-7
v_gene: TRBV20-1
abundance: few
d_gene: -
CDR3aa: CSASAIKDGYEQYF
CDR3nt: TGCAGTGCTAGTGCAATAAAAGATGGTTACGAGCAGTACTTC

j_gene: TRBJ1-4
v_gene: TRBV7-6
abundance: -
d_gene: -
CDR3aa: CASSLGAGREKLFF
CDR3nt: TGTGCCAGCAGCTTAGGGGCAGGAAGGGAAAAACTGTTTTTT

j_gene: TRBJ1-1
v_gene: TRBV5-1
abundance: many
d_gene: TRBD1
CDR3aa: CASSLALGQGATEAFF
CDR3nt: TGCGCCAGCAGCTTGGCCCTCGGACAGGGGGCCACTGAAGCTTTCTTT

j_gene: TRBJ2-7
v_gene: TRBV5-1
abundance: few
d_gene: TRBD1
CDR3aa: CASSWTGGYSYEQYF
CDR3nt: TGCGCCAGCAGCTGGACAGGGGGTTATTCCTACGAGCAGTACTTC

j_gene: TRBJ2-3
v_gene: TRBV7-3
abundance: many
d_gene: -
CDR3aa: CASSLRGRGSTDTQYF
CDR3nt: TGTGCCAGCAGCTTAAGAGGGCGGGGAAGCACAGATACGCAGTATTTT

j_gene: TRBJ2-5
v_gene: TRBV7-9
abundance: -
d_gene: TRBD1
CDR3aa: CASSLGDRLIETQYF
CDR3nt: TGTGCCAGCAGCTTAGGGGACAGACTGATAGAGACCCAGTACTTC

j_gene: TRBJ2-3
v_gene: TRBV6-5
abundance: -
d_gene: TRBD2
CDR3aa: CASSYRGLAGDTQYF
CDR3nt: TGTGCCAGCAGTTACCGAGGGCTAGCGGGTGATACGCAGTATTTT

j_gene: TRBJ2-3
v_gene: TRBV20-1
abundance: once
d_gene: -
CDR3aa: CSAPDTPSPSTDTQYF
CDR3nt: TGCAGTGCACCGGACACCCCGTCCCCTAGCACAGATACGCAGTATTTT

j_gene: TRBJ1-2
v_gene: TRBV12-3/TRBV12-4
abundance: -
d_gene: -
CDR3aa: CASNPGQPLYGYTF
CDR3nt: TGTGCCAGCAACCCGGGCCAACCTCTCTATGGCTACACCTTC

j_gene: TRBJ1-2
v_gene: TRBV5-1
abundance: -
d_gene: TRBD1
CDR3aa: CASSLGQGAAGGGYTF
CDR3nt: TGCGCCAGCAGCTTGGGACAGGGCGCCGCAGGCGGGGGCTACACCTTC